This TCR beta chain stems from a study of T cells in Graves' hyperthyroidism and ophthalmopathy. Each person with ophthalmopathy scored at least 3 on the Clinical Activity Score, reached NOSPECS grade 4 or higher, and had been ill under 3 months. This clonotype was seen more than once but under ten times. The CDR3 has 15 residues. The germline V and J ends were trimmed by 0 bases and 4 bases, with 9 bases remaining between them. Amplified TCR beta CDR3 regions derived from RNA transcripts. HTBI primers were used for first-round RT-PCR of the TCR CDR3. TCRdb re-called the multiplex PCR reads with MiXCR, one entry per CDR3 protein. The table records under 350,000 distinct CDR3 sequences, 15% to 20% of them present only once.

This chain connects TRBV12-3 or TRBV12-4 to TRBJ2-2; D gene unclear. Sequenced: blood. The receptor was derived from an older woman with Graves' ophthalmopathy. CDR3 loop: CASSLARFFTGELFF. The CDR3 DNA is TGTGCCAGCAGTTTAGCGAGGTTTTTCACCGGGGAGCTGTTTTTT.